The entry that follows covers one TCR beta chain sequence. Its antigen is undetermined. This table comes from immunoSEQ multiplex PCR, and its TCRdb copy is limited to in-frame clones, with some not included. This sample has roughly 95,000 clones, with around 85% found just once. Germline CDR1 MGHRA, CDR2 YSYEKL. This CDR3 spans 16 amino acids. Trimming removed 4 bases from V and 5 bases from J; junction bases left unmatched: 11. The sample belongs to a study of cytomegalovirus exposure and HLA in healthy donors. Study as a whole: Later analysis reported that the approximately 120 validation repertoires shared the platform of the approximately 670 first-cohort repertoires. Whole-study findings and limits: Cytomegalovirus status, reportedly, was diagnosed with high specificity and sensitivity by the classifier. Cytomegalovirus-associated TCR beta chains were listed, numbering roughly 150.

This chain uses TRBV4-1 with TRBJ2-3, with 8 nucleotides matching TRBD1. The receptor was isolated from a man in his late teens or twenties in good health and CMV-seropositive. Sequencing input: PBMCs. Here the CDR3 reads CASSPTRTGLGDTQYF. Written as DNA, the CDR3 is TGCGCCAGCAGCCCTACGAGGACAGGGCTCGGAGATACGCAGTATTTT.